Following are 15 T cell receptor beta chains from one sample sequenced in a study of blood T cell repertoires in COVID-19. The protocol was immunoSEQ multiplex PCR, while the TCRdb copy is restricted to in-frame clones and leaves out a portion. The repertoire holds approximately 140,000 clones, with 88% as singletons. Sequencing input: PBMCs or T cells enriched from blood (not recorded which). The origin of the receptors is a woman aged 25 to 45 with acute COVID-19.

The chain combines TRBV7-9 with TRBJ2-2, with TRBD1 matching over 9 bases. Germline V gives CDR1 SEHNR, CDR2 FQNEAQ (reference sequence). Germline trimming cut 9 bases from V and 7 bases from J; bases unmatched to any gene: 12. The CDR3 loop spans 15 amino acids. This CDR3 reads CASFVRDRDVGELFF. The CDR3 DNA reads TGTGCCAGTTTCGTCCGGGACAGGGATGTCGGGGAGCTGTTTTTT.

The genes are TRBV2 and TRBJ2-7; no clear D gene. Germline loops: CDR1 SNHLY, CDR2 FYNNEI. This CDR3 region has 14 residues. V dropped 3 bases and J dropped 4 bases, with 13 bases sitting between them. CDR3 sequence (DNA): TGTGCCAGCAGTGATCCGGTCCTAGTGTACGAGCAGTACTTC. Translated: CASSDPVLVYEQYF.

The V and J genes are TRBV6-5 and TRBJ1-2; D remains unclear. CDR3 length equals 13 residues. Germline V gene sequence: CDR1 MNHEY, CDR2 SVGAGI. With 2 bases removed from V and 8 bases from J, the gap between germline ends came to 12 bases. For the CDR3, the DNA is TGTGCCAGCAGTTACGCAGGAGGTGGAGGCTACACCTTC. Translating gives CASSYAGGGGYTF.

The genes are TRBV29-1 and TRBJ1-3; 9 nucleotides agree with TRBD1. CDR1 is SQVTM and CDR2 is ANQGSEA in the germline V gene. The ends lost 6 bases at V and 6 bases at J; junction bases unmatched: 6. The CDR3 covers 13 residues. CDR3 DNA: TGCAGCGTGGAGAGGACAGGGGCAAACACCATATATTTT. Its protein is CSVERTGANTIYF.

The rearrangement uses TRBV15 and TRBJ1-1, with a tentative D call TRBD1 (5 bases). Trimming left V 1 base short and J 8 bases short, with 11 bases between. The germline V gene has CDR1 LNHNV and CDR2 YYDKDF (reference sequence). The CDR3 is 13 residues long. The CDR3 sequence is CATSRGGEGEAFF. DNA for the CDR3: TGTGCCACCAGCAGAGGGGGGGAAGGCGAAGCTTTCTTT.

Concerning this clone itself: Other DNA sequences from this sample encode an identical CDR3 as well. J is TRBJ2-1 and V is TRBV7-3; maybe TRBD2 (5 bases). The ends were cut back, 0 bases at V and 2 bases at J, with 5 bases in the middle. CDR1 and CDR2 (germline): SGHTA, FQGTGA. The CDR3 is made up of 14 amino acids. CDR3 DNA sequence: TGTGCCAGCAGCTTAACCGGGACCTACAATGAGCAGTTCTTC. Translating it yields CASSLTGTYNEQFF. Complete variable domain (other parts from reference TRBV7-3 and TRBJ2-1): GAGVSQTPSNKVTEKGKYVELRCDPISGHTALYWYRQSLGQGPEFLIYFQGTGAADDSGLPNDRFFAVRPEGSVSTLKIQRTERGDSAVYLCASSLTGTYNEQFFGPGTRLTVL.

The V call is TRBV7-2, the J call TRBJ2-7, with a possible D match to TRBD2 (7 bases). The CDR3 extends over 13 amino acids. V was clipped by 6 bases and J by 6 bases, with 15 bases between them. Germline CDR1 SGHTA, CDR2 FQGNSA. CDR3 sequence (DNA): TGTGCCAGCAGGGGCGGGGGCCGAGTCGAGCAGTACTTC. It encodes CASRGGGRVEQYF.

The chain joins TRBV28 to TRBJ1-2; TRBD1 might be the D (5 bases). The CDR3 has 14 residues. The V and J ends lost 1 base and 6 bases respectively, with 12 bases between them. The germline gives CDR1 MDHEN, CDR2 SYDVKM. CDR3 sequence: CASSLLGPPDGYTF. CDR3 DNA sequence: TGTGCCAGCAGTTTATTGGGGCCCCCGGATGGCTACACCTTC.

This chain joins TRBV29-1 and TRBJ1-2; D remains unclear. Germline values: CDR1 SQVTM, CDR2 ANQGSEA. With 0 bases removed from V and 2 bases from J, the gap between germline ends came to 19 bases. The CDR3 runs 17 residues. The CDR3 sequence is CSVEDLFPRVGNYGYTF. DNA of the CDR3: TGCAGCGTTGAAGATCTGTTTCCGAGAGTCGGGAACTATGGCTACACCTTC. The variable domain in full, completed from reference TRBV29-1 and TRBJ1-2, reads SAVISQKPSRDICQRGTSLTIQCQVDSQVTMMFWYRQQPGQSLTLIATANQGSEATYESGFVIDKFPISRPNLTFSTLTVSNMSPEDSSIYLCSVEDLFPRVGNYGYTFGSGTRLTVV.

V gene TRBV3-1 (or the pseudogene TRBV3-2) combines with J gene TRBJ2-7; no clear D. Trimming left V 0 bases short and J 2 bases short, with 11 bases between. The CDR3 is 15 residues long. Germline V gene sequence: CDR1 LGHDT, CDR2 YNNKEL (reference sequence). In nucleotides, the CDR3 is TGTGCCAGCAGCCAAGATTTAGGAGCAACCTACGAGCAGTACTTC. It specifies CASSQDLGATYEQYF.

This sequence joins TRBV29-1 and TRBJ1-2; D gene uncertain. Germline values: CDR1 SQVTM, CDR2 ANQGSEA. The CDR3 is made up of 10 amino acids. The ends were cut back, 6 bases at V and 5 bases at J, with 7 bases in the middle. The CDR3, as DNA: TGCAGCGTACGGGGATATGGCTACACCTTC. This translates into CSVRGYGYTF.

The J gene is TRBJ1-2, the V gene TRBV10-3, with D uncertain. V lost 0 bases to trimming and J lost 4 bases, with 12 bases between them. The CDR3 is 15 residues long. CDR1 and CDR2 (germline): ENHRY, SYGVKD. CDR3 sequence (DNA): TGTGCCATCAGTGAGTCGAGGGAGATGTCCTATGGCTACACCTTC. This gives the protein CAISESREMSYGYTF.

The CDR3 DNA reads TGTGCCTGGAAATCAGGACAGCCGAACACTGAAGCTTTCTTT. Translated, it gives CAWKSGQPNTEAFF. J is TRBJ1-1 and V is TRBV30, with TRBD1 as a possible D gene (6 bases). V lost 4 bases and J lost 1, with 13 bases in between. Per germline, CDR1 GTSNPN and CDR2 SVGIG (reference sequence). There are 14 residues in the CDR3.

The J gene is TRBJ2-1, the V gene TRBV16; 9 nucleotides match TRBD1. This CDR3 region has 15 residues. The J segment lost 4 bases and the V segment lost 4 bases, leaving 5 bases of the junction unmatched. Germline loops: CDR1 KGHSY, CDR2 FQNENV. The CDR3 coding sequence is TGTGCCAGCAGCCCGACAGGGGGGGGGTACAATGAGCAGTTCTTC. It translates to CASSPTGGGYNEQFF. Variable domain in full (rest from reference TRBV16 and TRBJ2-1): GEEVAQTPKHLVRGEGQKAKLYCAPIKGHSYVFWYQQVLKNEFKFLISFQNENVFDETGMPKERFSAKCLPNSPCSLEIQATKLEDSAVYFCASSPTGGGYNEQFFGPGTRLTVL.

The CDR3 DNA is TGTGCCAGCAGCCAAGACTTCCCCTCCGGGACAGGGGACTATGGCTACACCTTC. This translates into CASSQDFPSGTGDYGYTF. The chain uses TRBV3-1 (or the pseudogene TRBV3-2) and TRBJ1-2, with TRBD1 matching over 10 bases. There are 18 residues in the CDR3. Germline CDR1 reads LGHDT; CDR2 reads YNNKEL (reference sequence). V lost 0 bases and J lost 3; bases outside the gene matches: 10.